One and the same sample provided the 5 T cell receptor beta chains below, sequenced in a study of T-cell memory formation after mild COVID-19. In TCRdb, the 5' RACE reads were re-called with MiXCR into one record per CDR3 protein. The sample lists 250,000 to 300,000 distinct CDR3 sequences, 8% to 10% occurring once. The sequenced sample consisted of PBMCs or a T cell subset sorted from them (not recorded which). The receptor set was obtained from a man aged 18 to 30 who had mild COVID-19 (a few samples of this study predate the infection). Cell type and time point are not known.

This clonotype has at least ten counts. This chain joins TRBV2 and TRBJ2-4, with 7 bases matching TRBD1. Looked up from germline, CDR1 is SNHLY and CDR2 is FYNNEI. CDR3 length equals 13 residues. After removal of 8 bases from V and 8 bases from J, the junction contained 9 bases not matched to a gene. The CDR3 region is CASGGQENYIQYF. The DNA for the CDR3 is TGTGCCAGCGGTGGACAGGAGAATTACATTCAGTACTTC.

This clonotype was picked up many times. The chain is built from TRBV12-3 or TRBV12-4 and TRBJ2-1, with 10 bases aligning to TRBD1. The V and J ends lost 3 bases and 3 bases, in that order; junction bases with no gene match: 2. The CDR3 sequence is 15 residues long. The CDR3 DNA reads TGTGCCAGCAGTTTGGGGGACAGGGGCTACAATGAGCAGTTCTTC. Protein sequence: CASSLGDRGYNEQFF.

The chain uses TRBV15 and TRBJ2-1, with D hard to call. The ends were cut back, 0 bases at V and 4 bases at J, with 10 bases in the middle. This CDR3 has 15 residues. Germline-derived CDR1 and CDR2 are LNHNV and YYDKDF (reference sequence). CDR3: CATSRDGREYNEQFF. CDR3 nucleotide sequence: TGTGCCACCAGCAGAGATGGCAGAGAATACAATGAGCAGTTCTTC.

The chain is built from TRBV5-5 and TRBJ1-2; unclear D gene. The CDR3 contains 14 residues. CDR1 is SGHKS, CDR2 YYEKEE, per germline (reference sequence). The V gene lost 6 bases and the J gene lost 6 bases, with 18 bases spanning the gap. The CDR3 DNA follows: TGTGCCAGCACCGGGCATGGGCGGCGACATGGCTACACCTTC. Residues: CASTGHGRRHGYTF.

This chain joins TRBV6-6 and TRBJ2-7; no clear D. Looked up from germline, CDR1 is MNHNY and CDR2 is SVGAGI (reference sequence). V was cut by 0 bases and J by 9 bases, with 15 bases left in between. The CDR3 covers 14 residues. The CDR3 bases are TGTGCCAGCAGTTACTCCCCTGCGGAGACGGGGCAGTACGTC. Amino acids: CASSYSPAETGQYV.